The clone carrying this T cell receptor (beta chain) occurred a few times. A single record per CDR3 protein comes from TCRdb applying MiXCR to the 5' RACE reads. In the table there are about 48,000 distinct CDR3 sequences, about 19% of which are singletons. This specimen belongs to a study of chronic HIV infection and antiretroviral therapy. The germline V and J ends were trimmed by 8 bases and 2 bases, with 6 bases remaining between them. The germline V gene encodes CDR1 SEHNR and CDR2 FQNEAQ (reference sequence). The CDR3 spans 11 residues. The sequence was obtained from an adult who had HIV and had not received antiretroviral therapy, or was an uninfected healthy control (not recorded which). The chain has TRBV7-9 and TRBJ1-1, with D unresolved. Source material: peripheral blood. CDR3 sequence reads: CASGRNTEAFF. Written as DNA, the CDR3 is TGTGCCAGCGGCCGCAACACTGAAGCTTTCTTT. Looking up the rest from reference TRBV7-9 and TRBJ1-1 gives the full variable domain: DTGVSQNPRHKITKRGQNVTFRCDPISEHNRLYWYRQTLGQGPEFLTYFQNEAQLEKSRLLSDRFSAERPKGSFSTLEIQRTEQGDSAMYLCASGRNTEAFFGQGTRLTVV.